The present TCR beta chain was sequenced within a study of long-term antiretroviral therapy in people with HIV. Assay version v3.0 of immunoSEQ was used, and it was run at survey level. Clones were sequenced by immunoSEQ multiplex PCR, and TCRdb holds only the in-frame ones, with some missing. The sample yields 40,000 to 50,000 clones, about 94% seen once. V lost 10 bases, J lost 5 bases, and 8 bases stayed unmatched. This CDR3 is 14 amino acids long. CDR1 and CDR2 from the germline V gene are SGHTA and FQGNSA. The specimen was unsorted PBMCs, collected just over 9 years after starting antiretroviral therapy. V is TRBV7-2 and J is TRBJ2-2, with 9 bases that match TRBD1. This TCR was recovered from a young man with HIV. The CDR3 spells CAMKQGAVTGELFF. The CDR3 DNA reads as TGTGCCATGAAACAGGGGGCCGTAACCGGGGAGCTGTTTTTT.